Below, one T cell receptor (beta chain) is given with its context. The germline V and J ends were trimmed by 1 base and 2 bases, with 8 bases remaining between them. Germline CDR1 reads SGHDN; CDR2 reads FVKESK. This CDR3 comprises 14 residues. The record originates from a study of blood T cell repertoires in COVID-19. Profiling relied on immunoSEQ multiplex PCR, and the TCRdb table lists in-frame clones only, not all of them. Of about 310,000 clones listed, roughly 84% are singletons. The chain couples TRBV14 to TRBJ1-1, with D perhaps TRBD1 (6 bases). The TCR was taken from a man aged 45-60 years with active or convalescent COVID-19. Sequenced input: peripheral blood. CDR3 region: CASSQVGGNTEAFF. The CDR3 DNA reads as TGTGCCAGCAGCCAAGTAGGGGGAAACACTGAAGCTTTCTTT.